The sequence of this TCR beta chain was determined in a study of shared clonotypes between healthy human individuals. Sequencing was performed with immunoSEQ multiplex PCR; in TCRdb, only in-frame clones are kept and a portion is missing. The profile shows just over 2,000,000 clones, roughly 96% of them singletons. Germline loops: CDR1 MNHNS, CDR2 SASEGT. The ends were cut back, 2 bases at V and 14 bases at J, with 25 bases in the middle. The CDR3 spans 17 residues. This clone has a single count. Sequencing was carried out using naive CD4+ T cells sorted from blood. Subset given: CD45RA+ positively selected. The origin of this receptor is a man younger than 35 in good health. V and J are TRBV6-1 and TRBJ1-6, with D possibly TRBD1 on 6 matching bases. Here the CDR3 reads CASSESFWDTPSETLHF. Written as DNA, the CDR3 is TGTGCCAGCAGTGAATCGTTTTGGGACACCCCTTCGGAGACCCTCCACTTT.